This T cell receptor beta chain was obtained from a study of control samples from healthy donors and cancer patients. CDR1 is SGHVS and CDR2 is FNYEAQ in the germline V gene. CDR3 size: 18 residues. V lost 5 bases and J lost 2; bases outside the gene matches: 13. Assay: immunoSEQ multiplex PCR; the TCRdb copy retains only in-frame clones and omits some. The sample holds 60,000 to 95,000 clones, roughly 89% seen once. The sample consisted of PBMCs. This chain joins TRBV7-6 and TRBJ2-3; TRBD2 aligns across 10 bases. The sequence came from a woman aged 45-65 years with colorectal cancer. The CDR3 sequence: CASSLPLKRGGITDTQYF. The CDR3 DNA reads TGTGCCAGCAGCCTACCCCTCAAGCGGGGGGGAATCACAGATACGCAGTATTTT.